The clone carrying this TCR beta chain was observed a handful of times. The CDR3 spans 13 residues. The germline V gene encodes CDR1 MDHEN and CDR2 SYDVKM. Trimming cost V 3 bases and J 4 bases, with 9 bases left between them. The data belong to a study of T cell responses to AZD1222 COVID-19 vaccine. Clones were sequenced by immunoSEQ multiplex PCR, and TCRdb holds only the in-frame ones, with some missing. This table holds over 150,000 clones, roughly nine tenths found once. The TCR originated in an adult in good health. Specimen: peripheral blood, collected on day 0 of AZD1222 vaccination. The chain employs TRBV28 and TRBJ1-1; D may be TRBD1 (5 bases). CDR3 in amino acids: CASSFGGGTEAFF. The CDR3 DNA sequence: TGTGCCAGCAGTTTTGGGGGAGGCACTGAAGCTTTCTTT.